The 30 T cell receptor beta chains listed next were all sequenced from one sample in a study of blood T cell repertoires in COVID-19. Measured with immunoSEQ multiplex PCR; TCRdb has only the in-frame clones, and not every one. This sample carries around 210,000 clones, roughly 80% of them seen once, and the ten largest clones take roughly 7.8%. Sequenced input: peripheral blood. The receptor set was obtained from an elderly woman with COVID-19, enrolled during active disease.

The CDR3 DNA follows: TGTGCCAGCAGTCATAATCCGGACAGCACCATATATTTT. It codes for CASSHNPDSTIYF. The chain is built from TRBV3-1 (or the pseudogene TRBV3-2) and TRBJ1-3, with a possible D match to TRBD1 (6 bases). The CDR3 is 13 amino acids. The germline gives CDR1 LGHDT, CDR2 YNNKEL (reference sequence). Trimming took 6 bases from V and 9 from J, leaving 15 bases between them.

The chain couples TRBV5-5 to TRBJ2-1, with 14 bases identical to TRBD2. The germline V gene has CDR1 SGHKS and CDR2 YYEKEE (reference sequence). The J segment lost 6 bases and the V segment lost 0 bases, leaving 2 bases of the junction unmatched. The CDR3 runs 16 residues. As DNA, the CDR3 is TGTGCCAGCAGCTTGGGCGGGACTAGCGGGAGCAATGAGCAGTTCTTC. Its protein is CASSLGGTSGSNEQFF.

The V call is TRBV5-1, the J call TRBJ1-6; a possible D gene is TRBD1 (6 bases). CDR1 SGHRS and CDR2 YFSETQ come from the germline V gene. Trimming cost V 3 bases and J 10 bases, with 17 bases left between them. The CDR3 spans 15 residues. The CDR3 here is CASSWKTDSTSPLHF. The CDR3 DNA follows: TGCGCCAGCAGCTGGAAAACGGACAGCACCTCACCCCTCCACTTT.

This clone was observed a single time. The chain employs TRBV6-4 and TRBJ2-1; D call uncertain. The CDR3 is 9 amino acids. Germline assignment: CDR1 MRHNA and CDR2 SNTAGT. Trimming shortened V by 10 bases and J by 6 bases, and 4 bases separated the two germline ends. CDR3 residues: CATINEQFF. CDR3 nucleotide sequence: TGTGCCACTATCAATGAGCAGTTCTTC.

This chain joins TRBV7-2 and TRBJ2-7; TRBD2 might be the D (5 bases). Per germline, CDR1 SGHTA and CDR2 FQGNSA. The V end lost 2 bases, the J end lost 5 bases, and 16 bases lay between the germline ends. The CDR3 has 15 residues. In DNA, the CDR3 is TGTGCCAGCAGCTTATATGCCGGGAACTATAACGAGCAGTACTTC. It yields the protein CASSLYAGNYNEQYF.

In DNA form, the CDR3 reads TGTGCCAGCAGCCAAGATCGGCCTAGCGGGAGCCATGAGCAGTTCTTC. Its protein is CASSQDRPSGSHEQFF. V usage is TRBV4-2 and J usage is TRBJ2-1; 10 positions match TRBD2. Germline trimming cut 0 bases from V and 8 bases from J; bases unmatched to any gene: 7. The CDR3 is made up of 16 amino acids. Germline V gene lookup returns CDR1 LGHNA and CDR2 YNFKEQ.

The chain uses TRBV3-1 (or the pseudogene TRBV3-2) and TRBJ1-1, with D uncertain. Trimming left V 0 bases short and J 0 bases short, with 8 bases between. Per the germline V gene, CDR1 is LGHDT and CDR2 is YNNKEL (reference sequence). The CDR3 consists of 15 residues. The CDR3 bases are TGTGCCAGCAGCCAAGATGTTACGGTGAACACTGAAGCTTTCTTT. Protein product: CASSQDVTVNTEAFF.

The V and J genes are TRBV10-3 and TRBJ2-1; 7 positions agree with TRBD1. Losses at the gene ends were 5 bases for V and 7 bases for J; bases not matched to a gene: 2. The CDR3 totals 12 residues. Germline assignment: CDR1 ENHRY and CDR2 SYGVKD. The CDR3 coding sequence is TGTGCCATCAGTCGACAGGGTAATGAGCAGTTCTTC. Encoded protein: CAISRQGNEQFF.

V gene TRBV7-9 combines with J gene TRBJ1-2, with D unclear. There are 13 residues in the CDR3. With 1 base removed from V and 3 bases from J, the gap between germline ends came to 6 bases. Germline lookup yields CDR1 SEHNR and CDR2 FQNEAQ (reference sequence). CDR3 bases: TGTGCCAGCAGCTTAGGTCCAGACTATGGCTACACCTTC. This encodes CASSLGPDYGYTF.

The chain recombines TRBV9 with TRBJ2-2; unclear D gene. The length of the CDR3 is 16 residues. Germline lookup yields CDR1 SGDLS and CDR2 YYNGEE. Trimming removed 0 bases at V and 9 bases at J, with 18 bases between. The CDR3 DNA is TGTGCCAGCAGCGTAGGTGGTCAGGCACCGGTAAGGGAGCTGTTTTTT. It encodes CASSVGGQAPVRELFF.

This chain connects TRBV19 to TRBJ2-7; D unresolved. Trimming stripped 1 base from V and 0 bases from J, with 10 bases between. Germline-derived CDR1 and CDR2 are LNHDA and SQIVND (reference sequence). The CDR3 has 15 amino acids. The CDR3, as DNA: TGTGCCAGTAGTATAGGTCTGTCGAGCTCCTACGAGCAGTACTTC. This translates into CASSIGLSSSYEQYF.

This chain uses TRBV2 with TRBJ2-2, with D possibly being TRBD2 (6 bases). CDR3 length: 15 amino acids. The germline CDR1 and CDR2 sequences are SNHLY and FYNNEI. Trimming took 8 bases from V and 4 from J, leaving 17 bases between them. The CDR3 protein is CASGLNRDSTGELFF. CDR3 coding DNA: TGTGCCAGCGGCTTAAACCGGGACTCCACCGGGGAGCTGTTTTTT.

The rearrangement uses TRBV21-1 and TRBJ2-3; the table's TRBD2 call for D was not verified on the DNA. TRBV21-1 is described as a pseudogene. This CDR3 has 17 amino acids. In DNA, the CDR3 is TGTGCCAGCAGCCATCCTCGACTAGCGACTAGCACAGATACGCAGTATTTT. This gives the protein CASSHPRLATSTDTQYF.

J is TRBJ2-1 and V is TRBV2; 7 positions agree with TRBD1. V was clipped by 7 bases and J by 7 bases; unmatched bases: 10. This CDR3 has 14 amino acids. CDR1 SNHLY and CDR2 FYNNEI come from the germline V gene. This CDR3 is CASNPGQFLNEQFF. CDR3 in DNA: TGTGCCAGCAACCCGGGACAGTTCCTTAATGAGCAGTTCTTC.

The chain employs TRBV4-1 and TRBJ2-5; 13 positions match TRBD2. V lost 3 bases, J lost 3 bases, and 4 bases stayed unmatched. Germline V gives CDR1 MGHRA, CDR2 YSYEKL. CDR3 length equals 16 residues. The CDR3 DNA follows: TGCGCCAGCAGCCATGGACTAGCGGGGGCGAAAGAGACCCAGTACTTC. As protein: CASSHGLAGAKETQYF.

This clone was observed a single time. V gene TRBV18 combines with J gene TRBJ1-5; 9 nucleotides line up with TRBD1. Trimming removed 3 bases from V and 7 bases from J; junction bases left unmatched: 1. Germline values: CDR1 KGHSH, CDR2 LQKENI. CDR3 length: 13 residues. Here the CDR3 DNA reads TGTGCCAGCTCACCCGGGACAGGGCAGCCCCAGCATTTT. It is translated as CASSPGTGQPQHF.

The chain is built from TRBV11-2 and TRBJ1-1; possibly TRBD1 for D (5 bases). Looked up from germline, CDR1 is SGHAT and CDR2 is FQNNGV. With 4 bases removed from V and 4 bases from J, the gap between germline ends came to 19 bases. CDR3 size: 16 residues. CDR3 sequence: CASSSPLAAGPTEAFF. For the CDR3, the DNA is TGTGCCAGCAGCTCCCCCCTGGCGGCAGGGCCCACTGAAGCTTTCTTT.

The chain carries TRBV15 and TRBJ1-3, with 7 bases identical to TRBD1. This CDR3 spans 15 amino acids. CDR1 LNHNV and CDR2 YYDKDF come from the germline V gene (reference sequence). Unmatched junction bases numbered 2, after V lost 3 bases and J lost 0 bases. The CDR3 nucleotides read TGTGCCACCAGCAGGGACAGGACCTCTGGAAACACCATATATTTT. This sequence encodes CATSRDRTSGNTIYF.

Written as DNA, the CDR3 is TGTGCCAGCAGCTTAGGACAGGGGGTAGGTGAGCAGTTCTTC. Encoded protein: CASSLGQGVGEQFF. This chain connects TRBV11-3 to TRBJ2-1; 9 bases align to TRBD1. Germline CDR1 and CDR2: SGHNT and YENEEA. This CDR3 is built from 14 residues. V lost 1 base to trimming and J lost 9 bases; unmatched junction nucleotides: 4.

The chain uses TRBV5-4 and TRBJ2-1; the match to TRBD1 covers 7 bases. In germline, CDR1 is SGHNT, CDR2 YYREEE (reference sequence). The CDR3 is 15 residues long. The V segment lost 2 bases and the J segment 8 bases; nucleotides outside the gene matches: 10. The chain's CDR3 is CASSLQGNLGHEQFF. The DNA of the CDR3 is TGTGCCAGCAGCTTACAGGGGAATTTGGGGCATGAGCAGTTCTTC.

The chain carries TRBV5-5 and TRBJ2-7, with D tentatively TRBD1 (6 bases). V lost 2 bases and J lost 4, with 13 bases in between. The CDR3 loop spans 14 amino acids. Germline CDR1 is SGHKS and CDR2 is YYEKEE (reference sequence). The CDR3 coding sequence is TGTGCCAGCAGCTTTGGGGGCGCGGATTACGAGCAGTACTTC. Its protein product is CASSFGGADYEQYF.

The gene calls are TRBV5-4 and TRBJ2-5, with 8 bases matching TRBD2. CDR1 SGHNT and CDR2 YYREEE come from the germline V gene (reference sequence). The CDR3 spans 15 residues. Germline trimming cut 4 bases from V and 4 bases from J; bases unmatched to any gene: 9. The DNA for the CDR3 is TGTGCCAGCAGCACCCCCCGGGAGGGCGGAGAGACCCAGTACTTC. As protein: CASSTPREGGETQYF.

This rearrangement joins TRBV7-9 to TRBJ2-4; D unresolved. Germline values: CDR1 SEHNR, CDR2 FQNEAQ (reference sequence). V was cut by 5 bases and J by 0 bases, with 5 bases left in between. The CDR3 sequence is 13 residues long. CDR3: CASSTGAKNIQYF. The CDR3 coding sequence is TGTGCCAGCAGCACGGGAGCCAAAAACATTCAGTACTTC.

This chain uses TRBV3-1 (or the pseudogene TRBV3-2) with TRBJ1-6; 9 bases map to TRBD1. The V gene end was trimmed by 4 bases and the J gene end by 9 bases; junction bases not matched to a gene: 4. The V gene's germline CDR1 is LGHDT and CDR2 YNNKEL (reference sequence). The CDR3 covers 14 residues. The CDR3 nucleotides read TGTGCCAGCAGCCTCGGACAGGGGTTTTCACCCCTCCACTTT. Translating gives CASSLGQGFSPLHF.

The V call is TRBV7-9, the J call TRBJ1-3; D is perhaps TRBD1 (5 bases). The CDR3 is 18 amino acids. V shed 1 base and J shed 0 bases, with 16 bases lying between them. Germline V gene sequence: CDR1 SEHNR, CDR2 FQNEAQ (reference sequence). The CDR3 region is CASSLGRRQSDSGNTIYF. The CDR3 DNA sequence: TGTGCCAGCAGCTTAGGGCGTCGACAGTCAGACTCTGGAAACACCATATATTTT.

About this clone itself: The limits of the CDR3 on the DNA are not certain, so only TCRdb's listed CDR3 is given. The rearrangement links TRBV2 to TRBJ1-2; the D call TRBD1 from the table was never checked on the DNA. Germline lookup yields CDR1 SNHLY and CDR2 FYNNEI. Including both end residues, the CDR3 is 13 amino acids long. CDR3: CASNQFGTGISQF.

The V call is TRBV5-4, the J call TRBJ2-1; 14 bases fit TRBD2. Germline V lookup: CDR1 SGHNT, CDR2 YYREEE (reference sequence). Trimming cost V 10 bases and J 8 bases; bases outside gene matches: 14. The length of the CDR3 is 16 residues. DNA of the CDR3: TGTGCCGTCCAGCCACCGGGACTAGCGGGAGTGCATGAGCAGTTCTTC. Its translation: CAVQPPGLAGVHEQFF. Variable domain in full (rest from reference TRBV5-4 and TRBJ2-1): ETGVTQSPTHLIKTRGQQVTLRCSSQSGHNTVSWYQQALGQGPQFIFQYYREEENGRGNFPPRFSGLQFPNYSSELNVNALELDDSALYLCAVQPPGLAGVHEQFFGPGTRLTVL.

CDR3 loop: CASSLGVWRSSPLHF. CDR3 bases: TGTGCCAGCAGCTTAGGGGTCTGGCGTAGCTCACCCCTCCACTTT. The chain recombines TRBV11-2 with TRBJ1-6; D gene ambiguous. Trimming pared 1 base from V and 10 bases from J, leaving 14 bases between. Germline V lookup: CDR1 SGHAT, CDR2 FQNNGV. This CDR3 comprises 15 residues.

V usage is TRBV5-1 and J usage is TRBJ2-1, with 7 nucleotides matching TRBD1. J gave up 8 bases and V 5 bases, and 1 base lay outside the gene matches. The CDR3 runs 11 residues. Germline V gene data show CDR1 as SGHRS and CDR2 as YFSETQ. The CDR3 loop reads CASRGGDEQFF. CDR3 in DNA: TGCGCCAGCAGAGGGGGCGATGAGCAGTTCTTC.

This clone has just one count. The chain has TRBV5-4 and TRBJ1-2, with D unclear. With 4 bases removed from V and 4 bases from J, the gap between germline ends came to 20 bases. Germline V gene sequence: CDR1 SGHNT, CDR2 YYREEE (reference sequence). The CDR3 loop spans 16 amino acids. For the CDR3, the DNA is TGTGCCAGCAGCCCGACGGTTTCGTCGGGATTCTATGGCTACACCTTC. Protein sequence: CASSPTVSSGFYGYTF.